This T cell receptor beta chain was captured in a study of T cells in Graves' hyperthyroidism and ophthalmopathy. Study at large: Initial diagnosis, before any treatment, was when peripheral blood was collected.

Germline values: CDR1 SGHNT, CDR2 YENEEA. V was clipped by 3 bases and J by 7 bases; unmatched bases: 4. This CDR3 is 13 amino acids long. Amplification yielded TCR beta CDR3 regions, with RNA transcripts as the source. First-round RT-PCR of the TCR CDR3 relied on the HTBI primer set. Via MiXCR, TCRdb re-called the multiplex PCR reads, giving one row per CDR3 protein. Of a few hundred thousand distinct CDR3 sequences listed, roughly 13% are singletons. When ophthalmopathy did not progress within 18 months, Graves' hyperthyroidism was considered stable. At least ten counts were recorded for this clonotype.

This sequence originates from a woman between 18 and 30 years old with Graves' hyperthyroidism. The sequenced sample consisted of blood. V and J are TRBV11-3 and TRBJ2-7; 9 positions agree with TRBD1. The CDR3 DNA sequence: TGTGCCAGCAGCTTGACAGGGGGGGAAGAGCAGTACTTC. Translation: CASSLTGGEEQYF.